This T cell receptor (beta chain) is from a study of T cell repertoires in cytomegalovirus infection. Across the study: An indication of both CMV infection and matching HLA type came from public TCR beta signatures.

Each CDR3 protein gets one entry after TCRdb re-called the reads with MiXCR. Of a few hundred thousand distinct CDR3 sequences listed, 40% are singletons. This clonotype was counted only a few times. What it binds is not known. This CDR3 has 15 amino acids. CDR1 and CDR2 from the germline V gene are DFQATT and SNEGSKA (reference sequence). The V and J ends lost 6 bases and 7 bases respectively, with 21 bases between them. Study-level results: Cumulative public TCR beta family frequency identified CMV carriers with the relevant HLA.

The sample consisted of cultured PBMCs, taken from culture after CMV antigen stimulation. This receptor was obtained from a human donor in good health (CMV status not recorded). Some clones in this sample may be carry-over from other donors' samples. The chain is built from TRBV20-1 and TRBJ2-2, with D perhaps given as TRBD1 or TRBD2 (5 bases each). The CDR3, as DNA: TGCAGTGCCCTTGCGACCCGGGGCATCGACGGGGAGCTGTTTTTT. This sequence encodes CSALATRGIDGELFF.